These T cell receptor beta chains were read from a single sample in a study of cytomegalovirus exposure and HLA in healthy donors. Sequencing was performed with immunoSEQ multiplex PCR; in TCRdb, only in-frame clones are kept and a portion is missing. The sample records 90,000 to 100,000 clones, under 90% being singletons. The specimen was PBMCs. Every receptor here comes from a man aged 50 or older in good health and CMV-seronegative. CDR3s include the opening cysteine and the closing phenylalanine or tryptophan. The D gene is left open where the match is weak. The listing skips clone size in some rows; elsewhere it reads once, few, many or a size class.

d_gene | j_gene | v_gene | abundance | CDR3aa | CDR3nt
- | TRBJ2-1 | TRBV2 | - | CASSELDYVQFF | TGTGCCAGCAGTGAGTTGGACTACGTGCAGTTCTTC
TRBD1 | TRBJ2-7 | TRBV10-3 | - | CAIRGQGSYEQYF | TGTGCCATCAGGGGACAGGGTTCCTACGAGCAGTACTTC
TRBD1 | TRBJ2-7 | TRBV9 | - | CASSPRQGHYEQYF | TGTGCCAGCAGCCCCCGACAGGGCCACTACGAGCAGTACTTC
- | TRBJ2-1 | TRBV20-1 | - | CSAWTRREQFF | TGCAGTGCTTGGACGAGGAGGGAGCAGTTCTTC
TRBD1 | TRBJ1-1 | TRBV7-3 | - | CASSPRDRGRAFF | TGTGCCAGCAGCCCCCGGGACAGGGGTCGGGCTTTCTTT
- | TRBJ2-7 | TRBV29-1 | - | CSVEDRSEQYF | TGCAGCGTTGAAGATAGGAGCGAGCAGTACTTC
- | TRBJ2-7 | TRBV5-1 | - | CASSFSGDTYEQYF | TGCGCCAGCAGCTTCTCAGGGGATACCTACGAGCAGTACTTC
TRBD2 | TRBJ2-7 | TRBV5-1 | - | CASSFLGTSGGDPYEQYF | TGCGCCAGCAGCTTCTTAGGGACTAGCGGGGGGGACCCCTACGAGCAGTACTTC
- | TRBJ2-5 | TRBV5-8 | - | CASSLLLEKTQYF | TGTGCCAGCAGCCTCCTGCTAGAGAAGACCCAGTACTTC
- | TRBJ1-1 | TRBV5-1 | - | CASSLGEANTEAFF | TGTGCCAGCAGCTTGGGGGAGGCGAACACTGAAGCTTTCTTT
- | TRBJ2-7 | TRBV6-6 | few | CASLAHSYEQYF | TGTGCCAGCCTAGCGCACTCCTACGAGCAGTACTTC
- | TRBJ2-2 | TRBV7-3 | once | CASSETGPGELFF | TGTGCCAGCAGCGAAACAGGGCCCGGGGAGCTGTTTTTT